The 10 T cell receptor beta chains reported below all come from one sample, sequenced in a study of T-cell reconstitution after alpha-beta-depleted transplantation in children. The TCRbeta library was prepared with unique molecular identifiers. TCRdb processed the PCR reads anew with MiXCR; each CDR3 protein has one entry. Altogether some 340,000 distinct CDR3 sequences are present, approximately 10% being singletons, with the ten largest covering approximately 2.3%. Sequences were derived from PBMCs from the stem cell graft donor, sampled from the stem cell graft. Receptor source: a human donor who donated a stem cell graft to a child with acute lymphoblastic leukemia.

This chain links TRBV27 with TRBJ2-1; 9 nucleotides agree with TRBD2. The CDR3 is 18 residues long. Trimming took 3 bases from V and 6 from J; bases not matched to a gene: 15. The germline V gene encodes CDR1 MNHEY and CDR2 SMNVEV (reference sequence). The CDR3 DNA follows: TGTGCCAGCAGTTTTGGCGGGAGGGCCCCTCCTACAAGCAATGAGCAGTTCTTC. The encoded protein is CASSFGGRAPPTSNEQFF.

This clonotype was counted a few times. CDR3 amino acids: CASSYSWRASGMETQYF. In DNA form, the CDR3 reads TGTGCCAGCAGTTACTCGTGGCGGGCTAGCGGGATGGAGACCCAGTACTTC. The J gene is TRBJ2-5, the V gene TRBV6-5, with 9 bases matching TRBD2. The CDR3 has 17 amino acids. The germline V gene has CDR1 MNHEY and CDR2 SVGAGI. Losses at the gene ends were 0 bases for V and 5 bases for J; bases not matched to a gene: 10.

This clonotype was counted only a few times. V is TRBV20-1 and J is TRBJ2-1; 7 bases map to TRBD2. CDR1 is DFQATT, CDR2 SNEGSKA, per germline (reference sequence). The CDR3 loop spans 15 amino acids. V lost 6 bases and J lost 2; bases outside the gene matches: 10. The CDR3 coding sequence is TGCAGTGCCCATATGGCGGGAGACACCTACAATGAGCAGTTCTTC. This translates into CSAHMAGDTYNEQFF.

The V gene is TRBV7-6, the J gene TRBJ1-4; weak D call: TRBD1 (5 bases). Deletions cut 5 bases from V and 6 bases from J, with 19 bases between. The CDR3 extends over 16 amino acids. CDR1 and CDR2 from the germline V gene are SGHVS and FNYEAQ. The chain's CDR3 is CASSPHHRQSDEKLFF. The CDR3 region has the DNA TGTGCCAGCAGCCCCCATCATCGACAGTCGGATGAAAAACTGTTTTTT.

The chain employs TRBV20-1 and TRBJ2-3; 12 bases match TRBD2. Germline-derived CDR1 and CDR2 are DFQATT and SNEGSKA (reference sequence). The CDR3 runs to 17 residues. The V gene end was trimmed by 6 bases and the J gene end by 7 bases; junction bases not matched to a gene: 17. The CDR3 is CSATSPLTSGSRYTQYF. In nucleotides, the CDR3 is TGCAGTGCCACAAGCCCCCTGACTAGCGGGAGTAGGTATACGCAGTATTTT.

This clonotype has a handful of counts. V usage is TRBV10-1 and J usage is TRBJ2-1; D call uncertain. The CDR3 has 14 residues. The V gene's germline CDR1 is WNHNN and CDR2 SYGVQD (reference sequence). V was trimmed by 0 bases and J by 7 bases, leaving 10 bases between them. The CDR3 DNA follows: TGCGCCAGCAGTGAGTCGTTCGGAAGGAATGAGCAGTTCTTC. Its translation: CASSESFGRNEQFF.

On this clonotype itself: The junction departs from the called germline gene at one end, perhaps through a read error. CDR3 loop: CASSYARVGNSQYF. The CDR3 DNA reads as TGTGCCAGCAGTTACGCGCGAGTCGGAAACAGTCAGTACTTC. The chain combines TRBV6-2 or TRBV6-3 with TRBJ2-4, with unresolved D. From germline, CDR1 is MNHEY and CDR2 SVGEGT. CDR3 length: 14 amino acids.

The V call is TRBV4-3, the J call TRBJ1-4, with D possibly TRBD1 on 6 matching bases. Trimming left V 0 bases short and J 7 bases short, with 15 bases between. This CDR3 spans 16 amino acids. CDR1 and CDR2 from the germline V gene are LGHNA and YSLEER. CDR3 region: CASSQEFRGGSEKLFF. The CDR3 DNA is TGCGCCAGCAGCCAAGAGTTCAGGGGCGGTAGTGAAAAACTGTTTTTT.

CDR3 nucleotides: TGCGCCAGCAGCCCCCTACCGGGACTAGCGGAGGAGGGGGGGTTCTTC. This encodes CASSPLPGLAEEGGFF. This chain connects TRBV5-1 to TRBJ2-1, with 11 positions matching TRBD2. This CDR3 contains 16 residues. V trimming: 4 bases; J trimming: 15 bases; junction bases outside the gene matches: 18. The germline V gene encodes CDR1 SGHRS and CDR2 YFSETQ. The entire variable domain, with the rest obtained from reference TRBV5-1 and TRBJ2-1, is as follows: KAGVTQTPRYLIKTRGQQVTLSCSPISGHRSVSWYQQTPGQGLQFLFEYFSETQRNKGNFPGRFSGRQFSNSRSEMNVSTLELGDSALYLCASSPLPGLAEEGGFFGPGTRLTVL.

The chain links TRBV7-2 to TRBJ2-1; 10 bases fit TRBD2. The CDR3 runs to 15 residues. Germline CDR1 SGHTA, CDR2 FQGNSA. V dropped 5 bases and J dropped 3; count of bases not matched to a gene: 4. The CDR3 region is CASSTGLADYNEQFF. CDR3 in DNA: TGTGCCAGCAGCACCGGACTAGCGGACTACAATGAGCAGTTCTTC.